This T cell receptor beta chain emerged from a study of molecular identifiers for immune sequencing clone quantification. Whole-study findings and limits: With a barcode shared among identical TCR molecules, highly expanded clone sizes could be underestimated. Clones that exceeded 20 RNA copies held over 99% of effector molecules, yet under 1% in naive cells.

Naive CD8 T cell sorting was performed on the CD8+CD4-CCR7+CD45RA+ phenotype. As to this clonotype: The antigen remains unidentified.

TCR libraries were built in bulk with a published protocol and specific TCR primers. TCRdb re-called the PCR reads through MiXCR, storing one row per CDR3 protein. The top ten hold under 0.8% of the sample, which has about half a million distinct CDR3 sequences, around 23% seen once. This CDR3 is 13 amino acids long. Germline V gene sequence: CDR1 MNHNS, CDR2 SASEGT. The V and J ends lost 6 bases and 3 bases respectively, with 10 bases between them. The sequence was collected from a human donor in good health. Some libraries in this study had Jurkat cell RNA spiked in. The specimen was naive CD8+ T cells from blood, with Jurkat cell RNA spiked in. Subset noted: FACS-sorted CD8+CD4-CCR7+CD45RA+ naive T cells. This chain connects TRBV6-1 to TRBJ2-3; D unresolved. CDR3 residues: CASRPVLTDTQYF. CDR3 nucleotide sequence: TGTGCCAGCAGGCCAGTTTTGACAGATACGCAGTATTTT.